The T cell receptor beta chain described here comes from a study of T cell responses to AZD1222 COVID-19 vaccine. Study-level results: Among the donors, most were white British and more were female, and clonal diversity was possibly underestimated. Recipients of two AZD1222 doses showed rising Spike-specific TCR breadth and depth.

Trimming cost V 10 bases and J 4 bases; bases outside gene matches: 7. This CDR3 spans 12 amino acids. Germline loops: CDR1 MDHEN, CDR2 SYDVKM. TCRdb's table, derived via immunoSEQ multiplex PCR, lists solely in-frame clones and lacks some. Of some 200,000 clones in the sample, roughly 92% are singletons; the top ten hold under 4%. About this clone: Antigen: not known.

The sequence was obtained from an adult who received the AZD1222 COVID-19 vaccine. The chain has TRBV28 and TRBJ2-7; TRBD1 matches 7 bases. Sequences were derived from peripheral blood, sampled 28 days after the second AZD1222 dose. CDR3 bases: TGTGCCACGGAAGGGGGCAGGTACGAGCAGTACTTC. It is translated as CATEGGRYEQYF.